The present T cell receptor beta chain was sequenced within a study of regulatory T cells in long-lasting Graves disease. General study findings and limits: Small numbers of samples may have cut accuracy. Persistent disease preferred TRBV28, TRBJ1-2 and TRBJ2-5; new disease, TRBV20-1 and TRBJ2-1.

Noted time point: newly diagnosed GD, antithyroid drugs for less than 3 months. Following extraction of RNA from PBMCs, that RNA was used to make the TCR library. Construction of the TCR beta libraries employed iRepertoire HTBI primers in conjunction with Arm-PCR of CDR3 regions. TCRdb re-analysed the multiplex PCR reads in MiXCR, keeping a single row per CDR3 protein. The top ten clones hold under 10% of a sample with about 540,000 distinct CDR3 sequences, 13% of them seen once. This clonotype was seen a few times. No antigen is known for it. V was trimmed by 0 bases and J by 3 bases, leaving 22 bases between them. CDR1 is MGHRA and CDR2 is YSYEKL in the germline V gene. CDR3 length: 19 amino acids. The sample was also linked to a second study, of T cells in Graves' hyperthyroidism and ophthalmopathy.

V usage is TRBV4-1 and J usage is TRBJ2-3; D might be TRBD1 (6 bases). The sequence derives from a man aged 25 to 40 with Graves disease. This sample comprised peripheral blood mononuclear cells (PBMCs), obtained at new diagnosis, from a patient treated with antithyroid drugs. The CDR3 sequence is CASSQDLGLPQGSTDTQYF. DNA for the CDR3: TGCGCCAGCAGCCAAGATCTAGGTCTCCCGCAGGGGAGTACAGATACGCAGTATTTT.